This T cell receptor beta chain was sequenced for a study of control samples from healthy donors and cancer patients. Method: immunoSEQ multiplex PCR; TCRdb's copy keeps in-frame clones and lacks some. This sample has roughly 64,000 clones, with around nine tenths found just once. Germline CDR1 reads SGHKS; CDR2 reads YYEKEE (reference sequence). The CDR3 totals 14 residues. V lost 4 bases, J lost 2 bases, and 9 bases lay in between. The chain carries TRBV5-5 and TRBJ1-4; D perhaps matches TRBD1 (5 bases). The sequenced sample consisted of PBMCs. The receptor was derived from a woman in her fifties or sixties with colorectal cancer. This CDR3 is CASSRGVTNEKLFF. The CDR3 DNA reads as TGTGCCAGCAGCCGGGGGGTCACTAATGAAAAACTGTTTTTT.